Shown below are 4 T cell receptor beta chains from a single sample sequenced in a study of regulatory dendritic cells for organ transplantation. These TCRs' antigens remain unknown. Produced via immunoSEQ multiplex PCR; TCRdb's table is partial and in-frame only. This sample has under 15,000 clones; more than 70% occur once, and the top ten carry around 1%. CFSE-labeled sorted T cells met regulatory or mature dendritic cells for 4 to 6 days. Specimen: naive CD8+ T cells from blood cultured with regulatory dendritic cells. Subset: CD45RA+ naive T cells. The receptors come from a human donor in good health.

The sample holds a few counts of this clone. V usage is TRBV5-4 and J usage is TRBJ2-7; 8 nucleotides agree with TRBD2. CDR1 and CDR2 (germline): SGHNT, YYREEE (reference sequence). The J segment lost 3 bases and the V segment lost 5 bases, leaving 7 bases of the junction unmatched. The length of the CDR3 is 14 residues. The CDR3 nucleotides are TGTGCCAGCAGTTCTACTAGCGGCAACTACGAGCAGTACTTC. This codes for CASSSTSGNYEQYF. Full variable domain (remainder filled in from reference TRBV5-4 and TRBJ2-7): ETGVTQSPTHLIKTRGQQVTLRCSSQSGHNTVSWYQQALGQGPQFIFQYYREEENGRGNFPPRFSGLQFPNYSSELNVNALELDDSALYLCASSSTSGNYEQYFGPGTRLTVT.

The chain couples TRBV11-1 to TRBJ1-2, with 9 bases fitting TRBD1. CDR1 SGHAT and CDR2 FQDESV come from the germline V gene (reference sequence). The CDR3 extends over 15 amino acids. The ends lost 4 bases at V and 2 bases at J; junction bases unmatched: 5. As DNA, the CDR3 is TGTGCCAGCAGCTATACAGGGGGCGCGAACTATGGCTACACCTTC. Translation: CASSYTGGANYGYTF.

The chain couples TRBV6-5 to TRBJ2-2; D is possibly TRBD2 (5 bases). Germline values: CDR1 MNHEY, CDR2 SVGAGI. The V and J ends lost 0 bases and 2 bases respectively, with 7 bases between them. The CDR3 covers 15 residues. This CDR3 is CASSYSRVNTGELFF. The CDR3 DNA is TGTGCCAGCAGTTACTCGAGGGTTAACACCGGGGAGCTGTTTTTT.

This clone came up a few times. V is TRBV7-2 and J is TRBJ1-1; D remains unclear. Trimming shortened V by 2 bases and J by 6 bases, and 4 bases separated the two germline ends. The CDR3 runs 11 residues. CDR1 is SGHTA, CDR2 FQGNSA, per germline. This CDR3 reads CASSLSAEAFF. The CDR3 nucleotides are TGTGCCAGCAGCTTAAGCGCTGAAGCTTTCTTT. Drawing the rest from reference TRBV7-2 and TRBJ1-1, the complete variable domain is GAGVSQSPSNKVTEKGKDVELRCDPISGHTALYWYRQSLGQGLEFLIYFQGNSAPDKSGLPSDRFSAERTGGSVSTLTIQRTQQEDSAVYLCASSLSAEAFFGQGTRLTVV.